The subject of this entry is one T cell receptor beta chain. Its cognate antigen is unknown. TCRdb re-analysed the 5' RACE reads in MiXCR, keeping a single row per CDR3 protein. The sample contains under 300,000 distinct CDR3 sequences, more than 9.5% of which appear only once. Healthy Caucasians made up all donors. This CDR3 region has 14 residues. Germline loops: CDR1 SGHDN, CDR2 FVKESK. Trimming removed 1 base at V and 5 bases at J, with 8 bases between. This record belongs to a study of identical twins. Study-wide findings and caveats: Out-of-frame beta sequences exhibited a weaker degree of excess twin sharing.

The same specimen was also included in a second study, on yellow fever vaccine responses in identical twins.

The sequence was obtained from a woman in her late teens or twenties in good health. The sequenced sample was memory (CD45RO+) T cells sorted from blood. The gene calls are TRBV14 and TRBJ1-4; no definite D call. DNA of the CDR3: TGTGCCAGCAGCCAAGGGGCATACAATGAAAAACTGTTTTTT. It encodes CASSQGAYNEKLFF.